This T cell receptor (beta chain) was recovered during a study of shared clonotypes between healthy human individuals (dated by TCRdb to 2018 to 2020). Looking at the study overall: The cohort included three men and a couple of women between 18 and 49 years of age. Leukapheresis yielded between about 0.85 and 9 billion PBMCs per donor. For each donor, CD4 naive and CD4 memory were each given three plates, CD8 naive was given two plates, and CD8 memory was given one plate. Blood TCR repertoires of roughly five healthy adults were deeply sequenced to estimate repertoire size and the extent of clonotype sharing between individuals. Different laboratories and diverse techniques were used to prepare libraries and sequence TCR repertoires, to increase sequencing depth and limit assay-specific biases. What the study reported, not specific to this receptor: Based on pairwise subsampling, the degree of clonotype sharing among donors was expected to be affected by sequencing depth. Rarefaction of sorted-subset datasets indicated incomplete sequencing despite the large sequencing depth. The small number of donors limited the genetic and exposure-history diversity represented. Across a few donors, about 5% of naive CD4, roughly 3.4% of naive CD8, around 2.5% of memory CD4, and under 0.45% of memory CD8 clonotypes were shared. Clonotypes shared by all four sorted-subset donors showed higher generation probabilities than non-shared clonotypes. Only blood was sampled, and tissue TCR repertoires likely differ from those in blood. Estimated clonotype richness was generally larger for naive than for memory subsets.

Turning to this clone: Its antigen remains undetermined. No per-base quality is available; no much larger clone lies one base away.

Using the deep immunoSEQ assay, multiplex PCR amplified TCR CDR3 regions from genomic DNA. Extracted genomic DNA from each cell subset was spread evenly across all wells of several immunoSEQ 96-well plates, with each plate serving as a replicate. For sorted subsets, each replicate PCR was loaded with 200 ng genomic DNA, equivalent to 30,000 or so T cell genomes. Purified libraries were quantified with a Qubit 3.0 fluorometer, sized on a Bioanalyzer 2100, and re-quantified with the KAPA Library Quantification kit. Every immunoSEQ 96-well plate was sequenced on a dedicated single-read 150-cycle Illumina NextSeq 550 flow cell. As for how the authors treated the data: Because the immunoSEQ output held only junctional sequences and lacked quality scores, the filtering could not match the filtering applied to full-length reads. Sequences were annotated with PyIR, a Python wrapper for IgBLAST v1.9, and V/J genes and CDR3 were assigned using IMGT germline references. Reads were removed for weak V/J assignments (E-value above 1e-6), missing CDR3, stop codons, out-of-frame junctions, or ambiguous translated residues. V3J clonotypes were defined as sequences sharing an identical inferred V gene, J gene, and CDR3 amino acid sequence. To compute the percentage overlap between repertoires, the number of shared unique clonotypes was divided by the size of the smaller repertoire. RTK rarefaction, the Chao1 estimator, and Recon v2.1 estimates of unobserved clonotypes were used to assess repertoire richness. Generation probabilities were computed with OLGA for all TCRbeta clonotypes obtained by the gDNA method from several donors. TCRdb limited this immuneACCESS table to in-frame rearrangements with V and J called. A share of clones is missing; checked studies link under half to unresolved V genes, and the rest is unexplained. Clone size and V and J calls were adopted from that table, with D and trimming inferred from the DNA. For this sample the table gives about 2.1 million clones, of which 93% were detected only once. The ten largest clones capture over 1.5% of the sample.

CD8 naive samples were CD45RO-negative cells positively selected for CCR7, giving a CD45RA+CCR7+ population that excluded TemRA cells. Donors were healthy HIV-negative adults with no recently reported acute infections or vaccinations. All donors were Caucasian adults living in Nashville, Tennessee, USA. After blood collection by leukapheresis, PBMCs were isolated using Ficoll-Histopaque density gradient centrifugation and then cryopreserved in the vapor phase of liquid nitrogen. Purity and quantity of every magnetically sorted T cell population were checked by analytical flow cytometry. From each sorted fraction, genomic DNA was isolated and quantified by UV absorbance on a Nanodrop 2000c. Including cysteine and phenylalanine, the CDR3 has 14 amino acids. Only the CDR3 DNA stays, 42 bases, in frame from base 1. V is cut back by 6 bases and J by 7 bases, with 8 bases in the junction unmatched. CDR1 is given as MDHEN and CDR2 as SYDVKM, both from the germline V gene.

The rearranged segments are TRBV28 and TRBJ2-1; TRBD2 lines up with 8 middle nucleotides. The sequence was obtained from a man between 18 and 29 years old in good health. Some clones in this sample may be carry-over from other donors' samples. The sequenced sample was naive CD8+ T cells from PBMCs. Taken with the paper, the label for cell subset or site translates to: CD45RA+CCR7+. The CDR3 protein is CASRASGSGNEQFF. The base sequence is TGTGCCAGCAGGGCCAGCGGGAGTGGAAATGAGCAGTTCTTC.